This TCR beta chain was recorded in a study of shared clonotypes between healthy human individuals. Trimming took off 9 bases at V and 13 bases at J, with 16 bases between the two ends. This CDR3 comprises 11 residues. Per germline, CDR1 MNHNS and CDR2 SASEGT. Researchers partitioned CD4+ cells into CD45RA+ naive and CD45RA-negative memory subsets. Clones were sequenced by immunoSEQ multiplex PCR, and TCRdb holds only the in-frame ones, with some missing. The repertoire holds approximately 700,000 clones, with less than 80% as singletons. In regard to this clone: The antigen is unknown.

Notes on the study in general: Blood was the sole source, and tissue repertoires probably differ.

This TCR derives from a woman aged 25 to 45 in good health. The chain employs TRBV6-1 and TRBJ2-1; D tentatively reads TRBD1 or TRBD2 (5 bases each). The sequenced sample consisted of memory CD4+ T cells sorted from blood. Subset meaning: CD45RA-negative fraction. The CDR3 is CASFWDANQFF. CDR3 bases: TGTGCCAGTTTCTGGGACGCCAATCAGTTCTTC.